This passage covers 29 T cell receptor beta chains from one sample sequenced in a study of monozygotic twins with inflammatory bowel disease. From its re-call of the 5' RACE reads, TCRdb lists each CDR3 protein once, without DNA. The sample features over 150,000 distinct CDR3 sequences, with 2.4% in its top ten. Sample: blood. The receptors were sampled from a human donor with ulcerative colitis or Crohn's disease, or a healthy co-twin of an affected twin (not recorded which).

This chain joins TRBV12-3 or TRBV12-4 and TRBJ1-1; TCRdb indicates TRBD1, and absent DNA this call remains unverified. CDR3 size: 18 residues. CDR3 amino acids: CASTLIQGAWGMNTEAFF.

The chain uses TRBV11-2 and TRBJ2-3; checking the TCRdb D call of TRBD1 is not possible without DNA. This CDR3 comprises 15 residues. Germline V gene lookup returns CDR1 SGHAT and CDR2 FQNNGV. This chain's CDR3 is CASSVRTDSTDTQYF.

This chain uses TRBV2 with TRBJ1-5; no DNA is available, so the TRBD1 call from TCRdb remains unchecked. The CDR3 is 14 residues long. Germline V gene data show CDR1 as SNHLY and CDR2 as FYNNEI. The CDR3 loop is CASSRQGQGQPQHF.

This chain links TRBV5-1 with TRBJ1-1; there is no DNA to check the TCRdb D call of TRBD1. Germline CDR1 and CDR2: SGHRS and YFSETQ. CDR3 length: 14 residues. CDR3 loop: CASSLDGRDTEAFF.

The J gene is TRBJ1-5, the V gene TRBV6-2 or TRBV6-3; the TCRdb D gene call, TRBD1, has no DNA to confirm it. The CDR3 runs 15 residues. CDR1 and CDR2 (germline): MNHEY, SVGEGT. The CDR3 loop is CASSSGTGINQPQHF.

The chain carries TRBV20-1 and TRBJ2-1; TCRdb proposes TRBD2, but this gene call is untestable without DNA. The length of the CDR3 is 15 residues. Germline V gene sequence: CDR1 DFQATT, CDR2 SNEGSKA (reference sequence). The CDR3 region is CSAGTSGSSYNEQFF.

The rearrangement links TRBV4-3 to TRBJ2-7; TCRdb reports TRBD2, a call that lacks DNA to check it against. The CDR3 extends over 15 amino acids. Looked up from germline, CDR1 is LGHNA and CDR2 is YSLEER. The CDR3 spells CASSQDIGTRGEQYF.

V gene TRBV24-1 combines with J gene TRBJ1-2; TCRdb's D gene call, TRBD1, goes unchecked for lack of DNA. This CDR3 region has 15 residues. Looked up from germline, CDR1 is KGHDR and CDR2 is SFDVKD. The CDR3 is CATSDNRGRSYGYTF.

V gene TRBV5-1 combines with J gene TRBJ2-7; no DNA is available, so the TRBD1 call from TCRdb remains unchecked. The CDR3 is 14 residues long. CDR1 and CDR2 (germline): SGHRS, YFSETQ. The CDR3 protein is CASSSGTDDYEQYF.

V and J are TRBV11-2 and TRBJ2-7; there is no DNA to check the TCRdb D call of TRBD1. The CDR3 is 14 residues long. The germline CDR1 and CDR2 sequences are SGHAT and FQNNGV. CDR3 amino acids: CASSLSGTVYEQYF.

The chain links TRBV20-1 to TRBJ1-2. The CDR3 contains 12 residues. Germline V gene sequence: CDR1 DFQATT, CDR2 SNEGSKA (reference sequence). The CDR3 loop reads CSAPPRAPGYTF.

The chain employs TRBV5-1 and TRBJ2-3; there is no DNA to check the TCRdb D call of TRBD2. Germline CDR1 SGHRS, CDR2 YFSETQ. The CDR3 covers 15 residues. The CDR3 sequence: CASSTRLDSTDTQYF.

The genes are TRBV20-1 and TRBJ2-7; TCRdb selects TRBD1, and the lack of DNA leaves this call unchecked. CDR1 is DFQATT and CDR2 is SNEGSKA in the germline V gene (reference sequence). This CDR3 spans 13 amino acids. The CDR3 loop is CSADRDSSYEQYF.

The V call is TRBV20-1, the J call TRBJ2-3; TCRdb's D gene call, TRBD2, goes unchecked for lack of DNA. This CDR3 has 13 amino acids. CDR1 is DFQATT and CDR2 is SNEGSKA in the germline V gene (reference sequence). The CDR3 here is CSASSSGGNTQYF.

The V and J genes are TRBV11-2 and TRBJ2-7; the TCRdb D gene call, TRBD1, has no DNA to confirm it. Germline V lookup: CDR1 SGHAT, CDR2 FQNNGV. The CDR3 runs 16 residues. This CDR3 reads CASSSFSGAGVGEQYF.

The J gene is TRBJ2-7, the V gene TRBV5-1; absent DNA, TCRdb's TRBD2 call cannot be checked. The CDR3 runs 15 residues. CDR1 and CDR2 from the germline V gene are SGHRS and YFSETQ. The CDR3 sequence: CASSQLAQGNYEQYF. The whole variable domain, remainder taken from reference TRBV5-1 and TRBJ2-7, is KAGVTQTPRYLIKTRGQQVTLSCSPISGHRSVSWYQQTPGQGLQFLFEYFSETQRNKGNFPGRFSGRQFSNSRSEMNVSTLELGDSALYLCASSQLAQGNYEQYFGPGTRLTVT.

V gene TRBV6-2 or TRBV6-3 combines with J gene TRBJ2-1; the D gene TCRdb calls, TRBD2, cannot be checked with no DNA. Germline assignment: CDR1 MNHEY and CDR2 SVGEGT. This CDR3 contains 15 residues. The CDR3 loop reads CASSYSGRGNNEQFF.

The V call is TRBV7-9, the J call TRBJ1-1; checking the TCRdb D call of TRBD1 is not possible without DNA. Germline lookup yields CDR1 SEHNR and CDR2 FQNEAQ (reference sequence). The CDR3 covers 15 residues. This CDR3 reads CASSLGGGPNTEAFF. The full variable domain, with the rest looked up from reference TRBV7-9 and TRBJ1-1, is DTGVSQNPRHKITKRGQNVTFRCDPISEHNRLYWYRQTLGQGPEFLTYFQNEAQLEKSRLLSDRFSAERPKGSFSTLEIQRTEQGDSAMYLCASSLGGGPNTEAFFGQGTRLTVV.

The CDR3 is CASSLGLNQPQHF. This sequence joins TRBV7-2 and TRBJ1-5. Germline V gene data show CDR1 as SGHTA and CDR2 as FQGNSA. The length of the CDR3 is 13 residues.

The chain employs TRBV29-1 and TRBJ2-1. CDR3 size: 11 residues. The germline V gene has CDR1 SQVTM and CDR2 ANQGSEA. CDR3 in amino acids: CSVEDNYEQFF.

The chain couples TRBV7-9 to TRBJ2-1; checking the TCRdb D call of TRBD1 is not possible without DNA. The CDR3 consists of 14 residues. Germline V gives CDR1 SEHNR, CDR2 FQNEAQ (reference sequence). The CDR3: CASNFPQGAVEQFF.

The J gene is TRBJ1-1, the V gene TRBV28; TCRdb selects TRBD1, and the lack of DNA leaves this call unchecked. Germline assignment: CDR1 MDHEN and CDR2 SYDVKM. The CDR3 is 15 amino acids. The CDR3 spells CASSGGTGETTEAFF.

CDR3 loop: CASSDRGANSPLHF. The V call is TRBV3-1, the J call TRBJ1-6; the D gene TCRdb calls, TRBD1, cannot be checked with no DNA. The CDR3 is 14 residues long. Germline V gene data show CDR1 as LGHDT and CDR2 as YNNKEL (reference sequence). The whole variable domain, filled in from reference TRBV3-1 and TRBJ1-6, reads DTAVSQTPKYLVTQMGNDKSIKCEQNLGHDTMYWYKQDSKKFLKIMFSYNNKELIINETVPNRFSPKSPDKAHLNLHINSLELGDSAVYFCASSDRGANSPLHFGNGTRLTVT.

The CDR3 here is CASSLGPRNTEAFF. The chain couples TRBV7-9 to TRBJ1-1. The CDR3 length is 14 residues. The germline gives CDR1 SEHNR, CDR2 FQNEAQ (reference sequence). Looking up the rest from reference TRBV7-9 and TRBJ1-1 gives the full variable domain: DTGVSQNPRHKITKRGQNVTFRCDPISEHNRLYWYRQTLGQGPEFLTYFQNEAQLEKSRLLSDRFSAERPKGSFSTLEIQRTEQGDSAMYLCASSLGPRNTEAFFGQGTRLTVV.

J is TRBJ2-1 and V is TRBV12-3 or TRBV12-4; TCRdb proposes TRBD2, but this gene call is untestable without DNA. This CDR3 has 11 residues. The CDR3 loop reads CASSLGLAGAF.

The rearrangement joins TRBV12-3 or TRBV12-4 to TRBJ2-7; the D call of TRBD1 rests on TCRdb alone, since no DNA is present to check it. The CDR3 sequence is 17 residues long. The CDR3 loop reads CASSLRQGLPGSYEQYF.

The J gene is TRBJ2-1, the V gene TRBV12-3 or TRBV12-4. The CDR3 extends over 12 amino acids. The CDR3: CASRDGYNEQFF.

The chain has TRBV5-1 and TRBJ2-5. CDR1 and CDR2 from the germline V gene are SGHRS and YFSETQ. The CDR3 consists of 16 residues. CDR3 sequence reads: CASSGEAAGAMGTQYF.

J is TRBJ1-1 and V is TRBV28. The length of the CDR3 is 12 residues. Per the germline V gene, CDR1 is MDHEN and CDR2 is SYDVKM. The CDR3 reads CASIQTGFEAFF.